Below, 28 T cell receptor beta chains from the same sample are listed, as sequenced in a study of blood T cell repertoires in COVID-19. The method was immunoSEQ multiplex PCR; TCRdb's version includes in-frame clones alone and lacks a portion of them. This sample carries approximately 160,000 clones, around 80% of them seen once, and the ten largest clones take about 8%. Sequenced sample: PBMCs or T cells enriched from blood (not recorded which). The source is a woman aged 50 to 65 who had recovered from COVID-19.

The DNA of the CDR3 is TGTGCCATCGCCCCAGGGCACAATCAGCCCCAGCATTTT. Its translation: CAIAPGHNQPQHF. The chain is built from TRBV19 and TRBJ1-5, with D perhaps matching TRBD1 (5 bases). The CDR3 consists of 13 residues. With 10 bases removed from V and 3 bases from J, the gap between germline ends came to 13 bases. Germline CDR1 is LNHDA and CDR2 is SQIVND (reference sequence). The full variable domain, its missing parts supplied by reference TRBV19 and TRBJ1-5, is DGGITQSPKYLFRKEGQNVTLSCEQNLNHDAMYWYRQDPGQGLRLIYYSQIVNDFQKGDIAEGYSVSREKKESFPLTVTSAQKNPTAFYLCAIAPGHNQPQHFGDGTRLSIL.

This sequence joins TRBV2 and TRBJ2-7; D may be TRBD2 (5 bases). CDR1 and CDR2 from the germline V gene are SNHLY and FYNNEI. This CDR3 spans 14 amino acids. V lost 2 bases and J 9 bases, leaving 17 bases between the germline ends. CDR3 region: CASSEQPGLGGQYF. CDR3 nucleotide sequence: TGTGCCAGCAGTGAACAGCCGGGATTGGGTGGGCAGTACTTC.

CDR3: CASSTGADTGELFF. CDR3 bases: TGTGCCAGTAGTACAGGGGCCGACACCGGGGAGCTGTTTTTT. The J gene is TRBJ2-2, the V gene TRBV19; D is possibly TRBD1 (6 bases). This CDR3 has 14 residues. Germline-derived CDR1 and CDR2 are LNHDA and SQIVND (reference sequence). Trimming stripped 4 bases from V and 3 bases from J, with 9 bases between.

With regard to this clone: A junction boundary mismatches the germline segment, possibly from a read error. The gene calls are TRBV7-7 and TRBJ2-1; D perhaps matches TRBD1 (5 bases). Germline V gene data show CDR1 as SSHAT and CDR2 as FNYEAQ (reference sequence). This CDR3 is built from 15 residues. The CDR3 coding sequence is TGTGCTAGCAGCTTAGGGCAGGGTGTTTTTAGTGAGCAGTTCTTC. Translation: CASSLGQGVFSEQFF.

The chain joins TRBV12-5 to TRBJ2-3, with D possibly being TRBD2 (5 bases). CDR3 length: 14 amino acids. Germline CDR1 is LGHNT and CDR2 is FRNRAP. Trimming removed 3 bases at V and 4 bases at J, with 11 bases between. The CDR3 region is CASGLGLSPDTQYF. For the CDR3, the DNA is TGTGCTAGTGGTTTAGGACTCTCCCCAGATACGCAGTATTTT.

This clone was counted only a few times. The chain recombines TRBV20-1 with TRBJ2-1; 13 bases line up with TRBD2. Germline loops: CDR1 DFQATT, CDR2 SNEGSKA (reference sequence). The CDR3 runs to 17 residues. The ends lost 3 bases at V and 7 bases at J; junction bases unmatched: 12. CDR3: CSASPMTGTSGNNEQFF. The CDR3 bases are TGCAGTGCTAGTCCGATGACCGGGACTAGCGGGAATAATGAGCAGTTCTTC.

V and J are TRBV9 and TRBJ1-2; TRBD1 aligns across 7 bases. Losses at the gene ends were 4 bases for V and 3 bases for J; bases not matched to a gene: 12. CDR3 size: 16 residues. Per the germline V gene, CDR1 is SGDLS and CDR2 is YYNGEE. CDR3 nucleotides: TGTGCCAGCAGCTCCTCTCCGGGACAGTCTTACTATGGCTACACCTTC. Translating gives CASSSSPGQSYYGYTF.

This chain links TRBV5-4 with TRBJ1-1, with D perhaps TRBD1 (5 bases). Deletions cut 4 bases from V and 1 base from J, with 11 bases between. CDR3 length: 14 amino acids. Germline V gene lookup returns CDR1 SGHNT and CDR2 YYREEE (reference sequence). In nucleotides, the CDR3 is TGTGCCAGCAGCCCTCTTGACAGGAACACTGAAGCTTTCTTT. Protein sequence: CASSPLDRNTEAFF.

The chain uses TRBV7-8 and TRBJ2-7; perhaps TRBD2 as D (6 bases). Trimming stripped 1 base from V and 0 bases from J, with 10 bases between. Looked up from germline, CDR1 is SGHVS and CDR2 is FQNEAQ. The CDR3 spans 15 residues. The CDR3 DNA follows: TGTGCCAGCAGCTTAGTTGCGGGGAGCTCCTACGAGCAGTACTTC. It is translated as CASSLVAGSSYEQYF.

About this clone itself: Given the absence of the conserved phenylalanine or tryptophan at the CDR3 end, a read error is likely. It is unclear where the CDR3 begins or ends on the DNA, so no DNA is shown, and the CDR3 is as TCRdb lists it. The V call is TRBV12-3 or TRBV12-4, the J call TRBJ2-3; TRBD2, the table's D call, lacks a check against the DNA. The CDR3 numbers 12 amino acids, ends counted. CDR3 amino acids: CASSLGLAGYTI.

The V gene is TRBV4-1, the J gene TRBJ2-2; D is uncertain. This CDR3 contains 13 residues. In germline, CDR1 is MGHRA, CDR2 YSYEKL. Trimming took 0 bases from V and 9 from J, leaving 8 bases between them. CDR3 region: CASSQDSRRELFF. DNA for the CDR3: TGCGCCAGCAGCCAAGATAGCCGCCGGGAGCTGTTTTTT.

The chain recombines TRBV10-2 with TRBJ1-1; D may be TRBD1 (5 bases). Trimming stripped 2 bases from V and 5 bases from J, with 9 bases between. This CDR3 comprises 13 residues. The germline V gene encodes CDR1 WSHSY and CDR2 SAAADI. CDR3 DNA: TGCGCCAGCAGTGAGAGAAGGGGTACTGAAGCTTTCTTT. This gives the protein CASSERRGTEAFF.

The chain links TRBV24-1 to TRBJ1-1; D unresolved. The CDR3 sequence is 12 residues long. CDR1 and CDR2 from the germline V gene are KGHDR and SFDVKD. The ends were cut back, 4 bases at V and 7 bases at J, with 9 bases in the middle. CDR3 residues: CATSDRTGEAFF. The CDR3 nucleotides read TGTGCCACCAGTGACCGAACGGGTGAAGCTTTCTTT.

The chain recombines TRBV3-1 (or the pseudogene TRBV3-2) with TRBJ2-5; possibly TRBD2 for D (5 bases). CDR3 length equals 13 residues. Trimming left V 1 base short and J 6 bases short, with 9 bases between. The germline V gene has CDR1 LGHDT and CDR2 YNNKEL (reference sequence). CDR3: CASSQGRVKTQYF. CDR3 coding DNA: TGTGCCAGCAGCCAAGGGCGGGTCAAGACCCAGTACTTC.

This clone was observed a single time. CDR3 region: CASRRPGVVGEQYF. In DNA form, the CDR3 reads TGTGCCAGCAGGCGTCCAGGTGTAGTAGGCGAGCAGTACTTC. The chain recombines TRBV28 with TRBJ2-7; D is undetermined. The length of the CDR3 is 14 residues. Trimming pared 6 bases from V and 6 bases from J, leaving 18 bases between. CDR1 and CDR2 (germline): MDHEN, SYDVKM.

The chain combines TRBV18 with TRBJ1-5; D is uncertain. The CDR3 has 15 residues. Germline V CDR1 and CDR2: KGHSH, LQKENI. V was shortened by 3 bases and J by 5 bases, with 14 bases between the two germline ends. The CDR3 is CASSPIHSWDQPQHF. For the CDR3, the DNA is TGTGCCAGCTCACCGATTCACAGTTGGGATCAGCCCCAGCATTTT.

This chain uses TRBV6-2 or TRBV6-3 with TRBJ1-5; D not certain. The CDR3 is 16 amino acids. Germline V CDR1 and CDR2: MNHEY, SVGEGT. The V gene lost 5 bases and the J gene lost 0 bases, with 14 bases spanning the gap. CDR3 bases: TGTGCCAGCAGTGACACCTTCCTGCATAGCAATCAGCCCCAGCATTTT. This encodes CASSDTFLHSNQPQHF.

The genes are TRBV24-1 and TRBJ1-2; 9 nucleotides agree with TRBD1. This CDR3 is built from 13 residues. In germline, CDR1 is KGHDR, CDR2 SFDVKD. The J segment lost 7 bases and the V segment lost 4 bases, leaving 3 bases of the junction unmatched. CDR3 coding DNA: TGTGCCACCAGTGAAGGGACAGGGATTGGCTACACCTTC. Translated: CATSEGTGIGYTF.

The chain recombines TRBV28 with TRBJ1-1; TRBD1 might be the D (5 bases). This CDR3 spans 11 amino acids. The germline V and J ends were trimmed by 3 bases and 8 bases, with 7 bases remaining between them. Germline V lookup: CDR1 MDHEN, CDR2 SYDVKM. The CDR3 loop reads CASSFKGEAFF. In nucleotides, the CDR3 is TGTGCCAGCAGTTTCAAGGGGGAAGCTTTCTTT.

V gene TRBV19 combines with J gene TRBJ2-7; D may be TRBD1 (6 bases). Between the trimmed V and J ends, which lost 4 bases and 2 bases, there was a span of 12 bases. Germline V lookup: CDR1 LNHDA, CDR2 SQIVND (reference sequence). CDR3 length: 14 amino acids. CDR3 DNA sequence: TGTGCCAGTAGTACACAACAGGGACCCTACGAGCAGTACTTC. Translated: CASSTQQGPYEQYF.

The rearrangement links TRBV7-2 to TRBJ2-2, with D perhaps matching TRBD1 (6 bases). The CDR3 is 14 amino acids. V was trimmed by 5 bases and J by 5 bases, leaving 12 bases between them. Germline lookup yields CDR1 SGHTA and CDR2 FQGNSA. CDR3 sequence (DNA): TGTGCCAGCAGCGGGGGCCGTTGGACCGGGGAGCTGTTTTTT. Translating gives CASSGGRWTGELFF.

This clone was seen repeatedly, ten times or more. The chain employs TRBV29-1 and TRBJ2-7; 8 bases fit TRBD2. The CDR3 loop spans 12 amino acids. Germline V CDR1 and CDR2: SQVTM, ANQGSEA. V lost 3 bases, J lost 4 bases, and 2 bases stayed unmatched. The CDR3 reads CSVEAGGYEQYF. The CDR3 nucleotides are TGCAGCGTTGAGGCGGGAGGTTACGAGCAGTACTTC.

DNA for the CDR3: TGTGCCTCTCGGGGAACCACTGAAGCTTTCTTT. Translating it yields CASRGTTEAFF. The J gene is TRBJ1-1, the V gene TRBV19, with unresolved D. The CDR3 spans 11 residues. V lost 11 bases to trimming and J lost 4 bases, with 11 bases between them. Germline assignment: CDR1 LNHDA and CDR2 SQIVND (reference sequence).

In this sample, this clone turned up once. The rearrangement links TRBV5-1 to TRBJ1-5; D perhaps matches TRBD1 (5 bases). The V end lost 2 bases, the J end lost 3 bases, and 9 bases lay between the germline ends. Germline V gene sequence: CDR1 SGHRS, CDR2 YFSETQ. CDR3 size: 14 residues. The CDR3, as DNA: TGCGCCAGCAGCTTTGGGGGGATCAATCAGCCCCAGCATTTT. It encodes CASSFGGINQPQHF.

The rearrangement uses TRBV4-1 and TRBJ2-4; D is possibly TRBD2 (6 bases). V was cut by 4 bases and J by 0 bases, with 13 bases left in between. Germline assignment: CDR1 MGHRA and CDR2 YSYEKL. The CDR3 runs 16 residues. In DNA, the CDR3 is TGCGCCAGCAGCCCAGGGAAGGGACTAGCCAAAAACATTCAGTACTTC. It encodes CASSPGKGLAKNIQYF.

V usage is TRBV5-1 and J usage is TRBJ1-1, with D perhaps TRBD1 (5 bases). The CDR3 is 13 amino acids. Germline V gives CDR1 SGHRS, CDR2 YFSETQ. V gave up 4 bases and J gave up 8 bases, with 15 bases separating them. CDR3 amino acids: CASSPRSGGEAFF. The CDR3 DNA sequence: TGCGCCAGCAGCCCACGGTCCGGGGGGGAAGCTTTCTTT.

The genes are TRBV27 and TRBJ2-2; 9 positions agree with TRBD2. V trimming: 8 bases; J trimming: 1 base; junction bases outside the gene matches: 17. The V gene's germline CDR1 is MNHEY and CDR2 SMNVEV (reference sequence). The CDR3 is 19 amino acids. CDR3 loop: CASRERGLAGMWNTGELFF. In DNA form, the CDR3 reads TGTGCCAGCCGCGAAAGGGGTCTAGCGGGAATGTGGAACACCGGGGAGCTGTTTTTT.

The chain uses TRBV18 and TRBJ2-1, with 9 bases identical to TRBD2. The CDR3 loop spans 16 amino acids. Per germline, CDR1 KGHSH and CDR2 LQKENI. Trimming took 2 bases from V and 9 from J; bases not matched to a gene: 11. CDR3 coding DNA: TGTGCCAGCTCACCAGTGCCGGGACTAGCTTTTTCTGAGCAGTTCTTC. Residues: CASSPVPGLAFSEQFF.